These T cell receptor beta chains were read from a single sample in a study of monozygotic twins with inflammatory bowel disease. TCRdb reprocessed the 5' RACE reads and reports one entry per CDR3 protein, with no DNA. Its table records about 210,000 distinct CDR3 sequences. The sequencing input was blood. The receptors come from a human donor with ulcerative colitis or Crohn's disease, or a healthy co-twin of an affected twin (not recorded which). Both conserved end residues are part of each CDR3.

J	V	CDR3
TRBJ2-7	TRBV6-5	CASSYSGQLSSYEQYF
TRBJ2-1	TRBV15	CATSRAIPGGAAYYNEQFF
TRBJ2-3	TRBV5-1	CASRPYRGTSTDTQYF
TRBJ2-1	TRBV12-3/TRBV12-4	CASSFRSSSYNEQFF
TRBJ1-2	TRBV6-2/TRBV6-3	CASSPPPGFGGYTF
TRBJ1-5	TRBV20-1	CSADSGDSNQPQHF
TRBJ1-5	TRBV20-1	CSARPRRRGKMDQPQHF
TRBJ2-2	TRBV20-1	CSAPALTGELFF
TRBJ1-1	TRBV5-1	CASSLEGVSEAFF
TRBJ2-1	TRBV20-1	CSCQGQASYNEQFF
TRBJ2-1	TRBV7-3	CASSPNPMGTSYYNEQFF
TRBJ1-1	TRBV6-1	CATRGGDTEAFF
TRBJ1-4	TRBV2	CASSDNIDEKLFF
TRBJ2-1	TRBV20-1	CSARSGGGAKNEQFF
TRBJ1-1	TRBV3-1	CAISNRGENEAFF
TRBJ1-1	TRBV11-2	CASSLASGTEAFF
TRBJ1-1	TRBV5-5	CLSSAGRGEAFF
TRBJ1-4	TRBV11-2	CASSRPRGQHLANEKLFF
TRBJ1-4	TRBV20-1	CSARDHRKEKLFF
TRBJ1-2	TRBV20-1	CSARVGQIYGYTF
TRBJ2-2	TRBV5-1	CASSRGETGELFF
TRBJ1-1	TRBV19	CASDSSYTEAFF
TRBJ2-4	TRBV7-3	CASSPGQGGIQYF